This TCR beta chain was sequenced for a study of identifying expanded T cells in peripheral blood. Germline CDR1 reads MNHEY; CDR2 reads SMNVEV (reference sequence). CDR3 length equals 17 residues. V lost 5 bases to trimming and J lost 2 bases; unmatched junction nucleotides: 12. During the collection period, no donor immune events like infections were recorded. Clones were sequenced by immunoSEQ multiplex PCR, and TCRdb holds only the in-frame ones, with some missing. In the table there are 50,000 to 75,000 clones, around 87% of which are singletons. The clonotype originates from a person aged 18 to 70 in good health. The sequenced sample consisted of blood. The genes are TRBV27 and TRBJ2-1, with 7 positions matching TRBD2. The CDR3, as DNA: TGTGCCAGCAGTCCCACTCAGCGGGAATCTCCCTACAATGAGCAGTTCTTC. It codes for CASSPTQRESPYNEQFF.